The 3 T cell receptor beta chains below were found in one sample sequenced in a study of beta chain features in type 1 diabetes (dated by TCRdb to about 2018). These receptors lack a known antigen. The library was produced with the immunoSEQ multiplex PCR assay. The entire isolated RNA was reverse transcribed using the High Capacity cDNA Reverse Transcription Kit, and thus expressed TCRB transcripts were sequenced. In its TCRdb copy, this immuneACCESS table keeps in-frame sequences only and misses some clones. Where compared with another copy, unresolved V genes explain less than half of these, and the others have no known cause. The sample table records about 270,000 clones; 13% to 15% of these occur just once. About 0.017% of the sample lies in the top ten. Results and caveats for the whole study, not just this receptor: In all four CD4+ subsets, TCRB CDR3 length was moderately but significantly shorter in type 1 diabetes patients.

Sequenced input: naive CD4+ T cells from blood. Explained via the paper, the cell subset or site label denotes: true naive CD4+ T cells. Every receptor here comes from a man aged 25-45 years with type 1 diabetes.

This clone has a handful of counts. The V gene is TRBV30, the J gene TRBJ2-1; possible D gene TRBD1, 5 bases. This CDR3 has 15 amino acids. The V gene's germline CDR1 is GTSNPN and CDR2 SVGIG (reference sequence). Trimming took 3 bases from V and 1 from J, leaving 13 bases between them. The CDR3 is CAWRIQGRSYNEQFF. CDR3 sequence (DNA): TGTGCCTGGAGGATTCAGGGAAGGTCCTACAATGAGCAGTTCTTC.

The table lists this clone with a count of one. V usage is TRBV6-5 and J usage is TRBJ2-1; D gene unclear. The germline V and J ends were trimmed by 2 bases and 1 base, with 6 bases remaining between them. Germline V gene sequence: CDR1 MNHEY, CDR2 SVGAGI. The CDR3 sequence is 14 residues long. CDR3 sequence reads: CASSYQVSYNEQFF. The CDR3 DNA reads TGTGCCAGCAGTTACCAGGTGTCCTACAATGAGCAGTTCTTC.

CDR3 loop: CASSLGPGNYGYTF. The CDR3 DNA follows: TGTGCCAGCAGCTTGGGTCCAGGAAACTATGGCTACACCTTC. V and J are TRBV5-4 and TRBJ1-2; D uncertain. The CDR3 runs 14 residues. Germline V gene data show CDR1 as SGHNT and CDR2 as YYREEE (reference sequence). The V and J ends lost 0 bases and 2 bases respectively, with 8 bases between them.